The clone carrying this T cell receptor beta chain occurred many times. With iRepertoire HTBI primers and Arm-PCR of CDR3 regions, TCR beta libraries were built. TCRdb reanalysed the multiplex PCR reads using MiXCR and keeps one entry per CDR3 protein. Among about 290,000 distinct CDR3 sequences listed, roughly a fifth were seen once. This sample's time point: persistent/refractory GD, antithyroid drugs over 5 years with positive TRAb. PBMC RNA served as the TCR library source. This entry is derived from a study of regulatory T cells in long-lasting Graves disease. Per the germline V gene, CDR1 is LGHDT and CDR2 is YNNKEL (reference sequence). CDR3 length: 14 residues. V lost 5 bases, J lost 1 base, and 11 bases lay in between.

Sequenced material: peripheral blood mononuclear cells (PBMCs), taken when the disease was refractory, from a patient treated with antithyroid drugs. This chain joins TRBV3-1 and TRBJ1-1; no clear D gene. This sequence originates from a female donor with Graves disease. The CDR3 bases are TGTGCCAGCAGCGGTCAGTCTGGGAACACTGAAGCTTTCTTT. Residues: CASSGQSGNTEAFF.